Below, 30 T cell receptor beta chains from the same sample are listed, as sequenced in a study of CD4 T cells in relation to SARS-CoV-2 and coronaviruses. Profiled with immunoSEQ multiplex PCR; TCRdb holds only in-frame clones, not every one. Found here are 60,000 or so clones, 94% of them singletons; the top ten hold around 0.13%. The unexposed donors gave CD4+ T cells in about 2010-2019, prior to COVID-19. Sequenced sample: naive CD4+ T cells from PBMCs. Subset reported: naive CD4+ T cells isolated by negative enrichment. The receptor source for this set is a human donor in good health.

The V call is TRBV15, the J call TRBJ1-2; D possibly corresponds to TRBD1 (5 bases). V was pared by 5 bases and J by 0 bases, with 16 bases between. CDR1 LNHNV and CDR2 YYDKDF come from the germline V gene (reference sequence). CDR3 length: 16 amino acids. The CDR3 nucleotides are TGTGCCACCAGCCGGGAGGGGAGGATAGCTAACTATGGCTACACCTTC. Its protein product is CATSREGRIANYGYTF.

CDR3 nucleotide sequence: TGCGCCAGCAGCGACCGAACAGGGGGCCCAGAGACCCAGTACTTC. Translation gives CASSDRTGGPETQYF. V gene TRBV5-1 combines with J gene TRBJ2-5, with 9 bases aligning to TRBD1. Germline V CDR1 and CDR2: SGHRS, YFSETQ. The CDR3 is made up of 15 amino acids. V was pared by 4 bases and J by 4 bases, with 8 bases of the junction left unmatched. Based on the CDR3 plus reference TRBV5-1 and TRBJ2-5, the full variable domain is KAGVTQTPRYLIKTRGQQVTLSCSPISGHRSVSWYQQTPGQGLQFLFEYFSETQRNKGNFPGRFSGRQFSNSRSEMNVSTLELGDSALYLCASSDRTGGPETQYFGPGTRLLVL.

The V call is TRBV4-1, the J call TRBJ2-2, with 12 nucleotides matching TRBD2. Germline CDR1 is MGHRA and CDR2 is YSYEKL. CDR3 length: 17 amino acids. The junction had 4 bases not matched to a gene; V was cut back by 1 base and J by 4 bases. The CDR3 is CASSQGLAGVITGELFF. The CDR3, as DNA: TGCGCCAGCAGCCAAGGACTAGCGGGAGTCATCACCGGGGAGCTGTTTTTT.

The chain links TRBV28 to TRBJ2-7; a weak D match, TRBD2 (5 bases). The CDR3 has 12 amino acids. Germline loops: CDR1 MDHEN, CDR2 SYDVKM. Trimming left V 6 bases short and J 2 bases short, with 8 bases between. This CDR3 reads CASRDSPYEQYF. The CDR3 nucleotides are TGTGCCAGCAGGGACTCACCCTACGAGCAGTACTTC.

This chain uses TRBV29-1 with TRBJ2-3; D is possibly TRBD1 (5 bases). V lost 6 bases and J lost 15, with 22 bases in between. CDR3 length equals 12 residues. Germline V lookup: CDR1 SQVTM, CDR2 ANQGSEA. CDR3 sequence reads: CSVENRTTGRYF. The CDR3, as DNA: TGCAGCGTGGAAAACAGGACCACCGGCCGATATTTT.

The CDR3, as DNA: TGTGCCAGCAGTCCCGGGCGACCGAGGCTAGATACGCAGTATTTT. It specifies CASSPGRPRLDTQYF. The V gene is TRBV6-5, the J gene TRBJ2-3; no clear D. V dropped 5 bases and J dropped 5 bases, with 17 bases sitting between them. There are 15 residues in the CDR3. Germline CDR1 MNHEY, CDR2 SVGAGI.

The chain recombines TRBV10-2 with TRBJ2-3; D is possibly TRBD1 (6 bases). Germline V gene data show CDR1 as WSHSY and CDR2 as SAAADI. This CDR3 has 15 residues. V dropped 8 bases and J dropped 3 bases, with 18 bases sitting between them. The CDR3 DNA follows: TGCGCCAGCCAGCTGACAGGCCAGGCGACAGATACGCAGTATTTT. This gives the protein CASQLTGQATDTQYF.

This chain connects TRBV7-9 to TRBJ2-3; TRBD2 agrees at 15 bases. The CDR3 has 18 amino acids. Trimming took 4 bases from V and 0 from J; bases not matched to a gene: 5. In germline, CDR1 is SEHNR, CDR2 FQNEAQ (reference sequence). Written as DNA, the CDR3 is TGTGCCAGCAGCTCGAGGACTAGCGGGAGGGGGAGCACAGATACGCAGTATTTT. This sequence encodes CASSSRTSGRGSTDTQYF.

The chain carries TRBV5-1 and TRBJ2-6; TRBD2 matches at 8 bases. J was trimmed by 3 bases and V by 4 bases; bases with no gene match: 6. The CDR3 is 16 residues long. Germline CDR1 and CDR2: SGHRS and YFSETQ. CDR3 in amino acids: CASSPLAGGGANVLTF. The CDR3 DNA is TGCGCCAGCAGCCCCCTCGCGGGGGGTGGGGCCAACGTCCTGACTTTC.

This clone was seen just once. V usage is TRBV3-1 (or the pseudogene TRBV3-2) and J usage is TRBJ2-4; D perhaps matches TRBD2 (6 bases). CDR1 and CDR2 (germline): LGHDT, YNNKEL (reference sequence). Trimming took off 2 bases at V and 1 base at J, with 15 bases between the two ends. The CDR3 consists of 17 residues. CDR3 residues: CASSQLRVGGAKNIQYF. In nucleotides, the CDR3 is TGTGCCAGCAGCCAACTTCGGGTCGGAGGGGCCAAAAACATTCAGTACTTC.

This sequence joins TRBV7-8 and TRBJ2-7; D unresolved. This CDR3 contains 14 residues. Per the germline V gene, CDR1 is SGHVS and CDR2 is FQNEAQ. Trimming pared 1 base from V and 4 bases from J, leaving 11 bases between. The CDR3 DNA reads TGTGCCAGCAGCTTAGTTCCTAGTTCATACGAGCAGTACTTC. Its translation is CASSLVPSSYEQYF.

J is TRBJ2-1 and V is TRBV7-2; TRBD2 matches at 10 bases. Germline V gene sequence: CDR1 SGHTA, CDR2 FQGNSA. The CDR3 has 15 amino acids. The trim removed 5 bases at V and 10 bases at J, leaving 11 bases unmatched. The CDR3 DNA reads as TGTGCCAGCAGCGCAGGGGCTAGCGGGGGCCGGGAGCAGTTCTTC. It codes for CASSAGASGGREQFF.

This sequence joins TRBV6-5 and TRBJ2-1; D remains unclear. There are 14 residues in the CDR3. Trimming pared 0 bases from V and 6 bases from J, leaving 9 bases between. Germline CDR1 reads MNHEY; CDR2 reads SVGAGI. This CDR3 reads CASSYSDFRNEQFF. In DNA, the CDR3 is TGTGCCAGCAGTTACTCAGACTTCCGCAATGAGCAGTTCTTC.

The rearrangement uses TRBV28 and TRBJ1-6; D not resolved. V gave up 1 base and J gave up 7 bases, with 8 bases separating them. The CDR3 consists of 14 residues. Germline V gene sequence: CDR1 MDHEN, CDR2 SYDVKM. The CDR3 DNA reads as TGTGCCAGCAGTTTATCAGTGGGGAATTCACCCCTCCACTTT. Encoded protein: CASSLSVGNSPLHF.

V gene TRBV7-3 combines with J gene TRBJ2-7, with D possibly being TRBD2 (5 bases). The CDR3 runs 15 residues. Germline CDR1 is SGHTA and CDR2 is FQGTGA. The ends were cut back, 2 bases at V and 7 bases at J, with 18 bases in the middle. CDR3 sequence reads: CASSLPASGSGEQYF. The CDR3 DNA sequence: TGTGCCAGCAGCTTACCAGCGTCGGGCTCGGGGGAGCAGTACTTC.

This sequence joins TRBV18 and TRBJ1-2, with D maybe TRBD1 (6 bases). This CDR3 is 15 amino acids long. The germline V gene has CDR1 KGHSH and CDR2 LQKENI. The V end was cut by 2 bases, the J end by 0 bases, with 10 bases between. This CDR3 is CASSPTGPTNYGYTF. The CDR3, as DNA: TGTGCCAGCTCACCAACAGGGCCCACTAACTATGGCTACACCTTC.

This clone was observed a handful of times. The CDR3 loop reads CASSTGTREAEQYF. Here the CDR3 DNA reads TGTGCCAGTAGTACTGGGACCAGGGAGGCGGAGCAGTACTTC. The chain employs TRBV19 and TRBJ2-7; D might be TRBD2 (6 bases). CDR1 and CDR2 (germline): LNHDA, SQIVND (reference sequence). The CDR3 sequence is 14 residues long. The V end was cut by 4 bases, the J end by 7 bases, with 17 bases between.

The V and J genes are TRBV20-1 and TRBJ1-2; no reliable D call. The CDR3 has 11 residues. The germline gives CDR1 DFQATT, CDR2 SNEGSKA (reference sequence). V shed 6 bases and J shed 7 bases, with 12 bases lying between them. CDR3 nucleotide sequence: TGCAGTGCGGTATGGTTCGGTGGCTACACCTTC. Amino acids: CSAVWFGGYTF.

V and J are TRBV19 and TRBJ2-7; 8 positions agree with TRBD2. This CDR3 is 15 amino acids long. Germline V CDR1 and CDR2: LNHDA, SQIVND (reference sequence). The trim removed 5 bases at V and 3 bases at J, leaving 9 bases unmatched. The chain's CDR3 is CASSPPGLGRYEQYF. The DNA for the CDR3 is TGTGCCAGTAGTCCCCCGGGACTAGGTCGCTACGAGCAGTACTTC.

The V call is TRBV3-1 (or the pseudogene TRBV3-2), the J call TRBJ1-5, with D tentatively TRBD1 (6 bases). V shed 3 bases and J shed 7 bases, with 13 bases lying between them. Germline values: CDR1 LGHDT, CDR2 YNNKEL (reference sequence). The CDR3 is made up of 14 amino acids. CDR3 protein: CASSHRQAVQPQHF. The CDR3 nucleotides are TGTGCCAGCAGCCACCGACAGGCCGTGCAGCCCCAGCATTTT.

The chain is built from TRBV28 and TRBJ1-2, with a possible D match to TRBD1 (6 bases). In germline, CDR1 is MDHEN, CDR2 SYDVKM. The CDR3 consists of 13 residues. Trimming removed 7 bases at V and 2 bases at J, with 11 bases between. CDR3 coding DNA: TGTGCCAGCACCAAAGACAGGAACTATGGCTACACCTTC. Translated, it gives CASTKDRNYGYTF.

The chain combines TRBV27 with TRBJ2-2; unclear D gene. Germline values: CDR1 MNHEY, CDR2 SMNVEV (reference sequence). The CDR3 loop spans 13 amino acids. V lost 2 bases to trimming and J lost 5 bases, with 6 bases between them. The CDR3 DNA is TGTGCCAGCAGTTTAACGTGGACCGGGGAGCTGTTTTTT. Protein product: CASSLTWTGELFF.

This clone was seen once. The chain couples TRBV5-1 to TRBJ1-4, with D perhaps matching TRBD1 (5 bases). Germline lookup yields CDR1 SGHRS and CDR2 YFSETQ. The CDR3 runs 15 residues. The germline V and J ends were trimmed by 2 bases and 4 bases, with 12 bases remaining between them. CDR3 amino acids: CASSLGDAINEKLFF. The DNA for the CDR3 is TGCGCCAGCAGCTTAGGGGACGCCATTAATGAAAAACTGTTTTTT.

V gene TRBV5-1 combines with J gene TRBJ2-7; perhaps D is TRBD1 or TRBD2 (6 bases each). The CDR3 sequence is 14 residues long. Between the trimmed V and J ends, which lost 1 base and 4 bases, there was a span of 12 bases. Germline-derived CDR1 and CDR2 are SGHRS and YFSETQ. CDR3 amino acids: CASSLMPGAYEQYF. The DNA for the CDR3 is TGCGCCAGCAGCTTGATGCCGGGGGCTTACGAGCAGTACTTC.

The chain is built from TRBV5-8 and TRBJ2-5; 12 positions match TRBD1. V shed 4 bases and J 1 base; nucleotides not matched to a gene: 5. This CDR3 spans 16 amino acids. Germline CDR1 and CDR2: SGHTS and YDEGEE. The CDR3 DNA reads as TGTGCCAGCAGCCAGGGGACAGGGGGCCTCCAAGAGACCCAGTACTTC. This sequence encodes CASSQGTGGLQETQYF.

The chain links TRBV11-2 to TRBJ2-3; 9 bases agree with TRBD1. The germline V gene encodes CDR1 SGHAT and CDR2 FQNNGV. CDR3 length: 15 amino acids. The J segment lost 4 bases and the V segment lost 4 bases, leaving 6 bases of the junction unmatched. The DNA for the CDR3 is TGTGCCAGCAGCTCGGGACAGGGAGGTCCAGATACGCAGTATTTT. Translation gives CASSSGQGGPDTQYF.

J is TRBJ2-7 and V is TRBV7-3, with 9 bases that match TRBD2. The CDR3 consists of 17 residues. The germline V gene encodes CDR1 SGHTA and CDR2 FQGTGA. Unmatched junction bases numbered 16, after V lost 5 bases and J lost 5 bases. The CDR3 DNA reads TGTGCCAGCAGCCGCACGCATAATAGCGGGAGCTACCACGAGCAGTACTTC. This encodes CASSRTHNSGSYHEQYF.

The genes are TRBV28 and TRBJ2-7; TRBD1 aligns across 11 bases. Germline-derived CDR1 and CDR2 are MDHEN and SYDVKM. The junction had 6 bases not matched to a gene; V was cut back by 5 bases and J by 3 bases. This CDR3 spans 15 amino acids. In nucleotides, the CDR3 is TGTGCCAGCAGTCGGGGGACAGGGGGGCTCTACGAGCAGTACTTC. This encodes CASSRGTGGLYEQYF.

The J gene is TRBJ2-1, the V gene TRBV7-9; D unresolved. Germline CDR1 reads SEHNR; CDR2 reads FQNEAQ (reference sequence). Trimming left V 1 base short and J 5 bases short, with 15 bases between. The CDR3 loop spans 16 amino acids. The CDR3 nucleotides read TGTGCCAGCAGCTTAGGGCTCGTGGCAGAGCACAATGAGCAGTTCTTC. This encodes CASSLGLVAEHNEQFF.

The CDR3 reads CASSDFLGTQYF. The CDR3 nucleotides read TGCGCCAGCAGTGACTTTTTGGGGACCCAGTACTTC. The chain joins TRBV10-1 to TRBJ2-5; D call uncertain. The germline gives CDR1 WNHNN, CDR2 SYGVQD (reference sequence). V lost 3 bases and J lost 7, with 9 bases in between. The length of the CDR3 is 12 residues.